This entry lists 26 T cell receptor beta chains sequenced from one sample in a study of blood T cell repertoires in COVID-19. Using immunoSEQ multiplex PCR, the repertoire was profiled, and TCRdb retains in-frame clones only, with some absent. The data contain about 200,000 clones, approximately 85% of them singletons. Sequences were obtained from peripheral blood. Every receptor here comes from a woman of 80 years or more with acute or convalescent COVID-19.

This chain joins TRBV27 and TRBJ1-2; TRBD1 might be the D (6 bases). Trimming stripped 2 bases from V and 4 bases from J, with 8 bases between. CDR1 is MNHEY and CDR2 is SMNVEV in the germline V gene (reference sequence). The CDR3 length is 13 residues. CDR3 protein: CASSLQGPYGYTF. CDR3 DNA sequence: TGTGCCAGCAGTTTACAGGGGCCCTATGGCTACACCTTC.

The rearrangement joins TRBV30 to TRBJ1-5; the match to TRBD1 covers 7 bases. Germline CDR1 reads GTSNPN; CDR2 reads SVGIG (reference sequence). V lost 3 bases, J lost 2 bases, and 7 bases stayed unmatched. This CDR3 is built from 15 residues. The CDR3 sequence is CAWSKQGLGNQPQHF. The CDR3 bases are TGTGCCTGGAGCAAACAGGGGCTTGGCAATCAGCCCCAGCATTTT.

This clone has just a few counts. The chain employs TRBV7-8 and TRBJ1-5, with 8 bases that match TRBD1. This CDR3 is 15 amino acids long. Unmatched junction bases numbered 8, after V lost 4 bases and J lost 6 bases. Germline V gene data show CDR1 as SGHVS and CDR2 as FQNEAQ. This CDR3 reads CASSSTTGVSQPQHF. The CDR3 region has the DNA TGTGCCAGCAGCTCGACGACAGGGGTGAGTCAGCCCCAGCATTTT.

DNA of the CDR3: TGTGCCAGCAGTCCCTCAGGGGCCTTTACCGGGGAGCTGTTTTTT. Protein sequence: CASSPSGAFTGELFF. V usage is TRBV27 and J usage is TRBJ2-2; D is possibly TRBD1 (6 bases). This CDR3 has 15 residues. Per germline, CDR1 MNHEY and CDR2 SMNVEV (reference sequence). The V gene lost 5 bases and the J gene lost 5 bases, with 15 bases spanning the gap.

The V call is TRBV3-1 (or the pseudogene TRBV3-2), the J call TRBJ1-5, with D possibly matching TRBD1 (5 bases). The CDR3 loop spans 15 amino acids. Trimming took off 1 base at V and 6 bases at J, with 13 bases between the two ends. Germline CDR1 reads LGHDT; CDR2 reads YNNKEL (reference sequence). The CDR3 sequence is CASSQGSGGVQPQHF. Written as DNA, the CDR3 is TGTGCCAGCAGCCAAGGGTCGGGGGGGGTTCAGCCCCAGCATTTT.

The chain couples TRBV15 to TRBJ1-1; TRBD1 agrees at 7 bases. The CDR3 is 14 residues long. Germline CDR1 LNHNV, CDR2 YYDKDF (reference sequence). Losses at the gene ends were 8 bases for V and 2 bases for J; bases not matched to a gene: 8. CDR3 protein: CATGRRDSNTEAFF. CDR3 DNA sequence: TGTGCCACCGGTAGAAGGGACAGTAACACTGAAGCTTTCTTT.

The chain recombines TRBV28 with TRBJ2-7; 7 bases are a match to TRBD1. J gave up 3 bases and V 4 bases, and 12 bases lay outside the gene matches. Looked up from germline, CDR1 is MDHEN and CDR2 is SYDVKM. The CDR3 is 16 residues long. The CDR3 sequence is CASSSPWTGSSYEQYF. CDR3 nucleotide sequence: TGTGCCAGCAGTTCCCCGTGGACAGGAAGTAGCTACGAGCAGTACTTC.

The chain has TRBV4-2 and TRBJ2-3, with a possible D match to TRBD2 (6 bases). Trimming took off 0 bases at V and 2 bases at J, with 21 bases between the two ends. The CDR3 runs 19 residues. Germline V gene lookup returns CDR1 LGHNA and CDR2 YNFKEQ. The DNA of the CDR3 is TGTGCCAGCAGCCAAGATCATCGTGGTAGCGGAGGGTTCACAGATACGCAGTATTTT. It encodes CASSQDHRGSGGFTDTQYF.

This chain joins TRBV5-1 and TRBJ2-1, with 7 positions matching TRBD1. The CDR3 covers 18 residues. J gave up 1 base and V 3 bases, and 13 bases lay outside the gene matches. The germline V gene encodes CDR1 SGHRS and CDR2 YFSETQ. The chain's CDR3 is CASSSSRDSFRSYNEQFF. Written as DNA, the CDR3 is TGCGCCAGCAGCTCATCCCGGGACAGCTTTAGATCCTACAATGAGCAGTTCTTC. The complete variable domain, with remaining parts taken from reference TRBV5-1 and TRBJ2-1, reads KAGVTQTPRYLIKTRGQQVTLSCSPISGHRSVSWYQQTPGQGLQFLFEYFSETQRNKGNFPGRFSGRQFSNSRSEMNVSTLELGDSALYLCASSSSRDSFRSYNEQFFGPGTRLTVL.

This chain uses TRBV5-1 with TRBJ2-7, with D possibly TRBD1 on 5 matching bases. V gave up 0 bases and J gave up 6 bases, with 13 bases separating them. The CDR3 has 14 amino acids. Germline V CDR1 and CDR2: SGHRS, YFSETQ. CDR3 nucleotides: TGCGCCAGCAGCTTGGCGCAGGGTCTTAGCGAGCAGTACTTC. Protein: CASSLAQGLSEQYF.

The chain uses TRBV4-3 and TRBJ1-1; a weak D match, TRBD1 (5 bases). There are 15 residues in the CDR3. In germline, CDR1 is LGHNA, CDR2 YSLEER. The V end lost 0 bases, the J end lost 4 bases, and 12 bases lay between the germline ends. In nucleotides, the CDR3 is TGCGCCAGCAGCCAAGATGGGGCAGGCCGCACTGAAGCTTTCTTT. Translation gives CASSQDGAGRTEAFF.

The V call is TRBV18, the J call TRBJ2-7; 8 nucleotides align to TRBD2. V was clipped by 3 bases and J by 4 bases; unmatched bases: 11. The CDR3 covers 16 residues. Germline assignment: CDR1 KGHSH and CDR2 LQKENI. In DNA form, the CDR3 reads TGTGCCAGCTCACCTCCCTCCGGCGGGGGGTTGTACGAGCAGTACTTC. It is translated as CASSPPSGGGLYEQYF.

The chain links TRBV5-1 to TRBJ2-5; 14 bases fit TRBD2. The germline V gene encodes CDR1 SGHRS and CDR2 YFSETQ. With V trimmed by 4 bases and J by 3 bases, 5 bases remained unmatched. The CDR3 length is 16 residues. CDR3 region: CASSPPGLAGEETQYF. The CDR3 bases are TGCGCCAGCAGCCCACCGGGACTAGCGGGAGAAGAGACCCAGTACTTC.

V is TRBV18 and J is TRBJ2-3, with a possible D match to TRBD2 (6 bases). CDR3 length: 17 residues. Deletions cut 2 bases from V and 4 bases from J, with 19 bases between. The germline CDR1 and CDR2 sequences are KGHSH and LQKENI. CDR3 in DNA: TGTGCCAGCTCACCATTTGGGGGAGGCTGGATACCAGATACGCAGTATTTT. Translating it yields CASSPFGGGWIPDTQYF.

The chain carries TRBV12-3 or TRBV12-4 and TRBJ2-1, with no clear D. There are 11 residues in the CDR3. The V and J ends lost 2 bases and 10 bases respectively, with 6 bases between them. The CDR3 sequence: CASSLIQEQFF. The CDR3 nucleotides are TGTGCCAGCAGTTTAATCCAGGAGCAGTTCTTC.

The chain recombines TRBV6-5 with TRBJ1-2, with D possibly matching TRBD1 (6 bases). The CDR3 is made up of 15 amino acids. Trimming left V 0 bases short and J 8 bases short, with 16 bases between. Per the germline V gene, CDR1 is MNHEY and CDR2 is SVGAGI. CDR3 residues: CASSYSSGGVVGYTF. The CDR3 DNA is TGTGCCAGCAGTTACTCGAGTGGGGGCGTCGTCGGCTACACCTTC.

The chain links TRBV5-1 to TRBJ1-1, with a weak D call TRBD1 (6 bases). This CDR3 contains 15 residues. The V gene's germline CDR1 is SGHRS and CDR2 YFSETQ. V lost 3 bases and J lost 1, with 13 bases in between. CDR3 in amino acids: CASSWSGTPNTEAFF. The CDR3 coding sequence is TGCGCCAGCAGCTGGTCCGGGACACCGAACACTGAAGCTTTCTTT. The full variable domain, with the rest looked up from reference TRBV5-1 and TRBJ1-1, is KAGVTQTPRYLIKTRGQQVTLSCSPISGHRSVSWYQQTPGQGLQFLFEYFSETQRNKGNFPGRFSGRQFSNSRSEMNVSTLELGDSALYLCASSWSGTPNTEAFFGQGTRLTVV.

The chain has TRBV10-3 and TRBJ1-6; possible D gene TRBD1, 5 bases. This CDR3 has 13 amino acids. V lost 4 bases and J 14 bases, leaving 15 bases between the germline ends. CDR1 and CDR2 (germline): ENHRY, SYGVKD. CDR3 protein: CAISAQGGQALHF. CDR3 sequence (DNA): TGTGCCATCAGTGCGCAGGGTGGTCAAGCCCTCCACTTT.

CDR3 nucleotides: TGTGCCATCAGTGACGCCCGAGGAGCCTACGAGCAGTACTTC. Amino acids: CAISDARGAYEQYF. The rearrangement uses TRBV10-3 and TRBJ2-7; D is unclear. V was cut by 3 bases and J by 2 bases, with 11 bases left in between. CDR3 length equals 14 residues. The germline V gene has CDR1 ENHRY and CDR2 SYGVKD.

This clone showed up just once. The genes are TRBV27 and TRBJ1-6; the D is unclear. The germline CDR1 and CDR2 sequences are MNHEY and SMNVEV (reference sequence). This CDR3 has 19 amino acids. V was trimmed by 5 bases and J by 5 bases, leaving 25 bases between them. The CDR3 is CASSQYPPGTASNNSPLHF. CDR3 DNA: TGTGCCAGCAGTCAATACCCCCCGGGTACCGCGAGCAATAATTCACCCCTCCACTTT.

This rearrangement joins TRBV7-2 to TRBJ2-7, with 8 bases fitting TRBD2. The length of the CDR3 is 15 residues. Germline trimming cut 5 bases from V and 4 bases from J; bases unmatched to any gene: 10. Germline assignment: CDR1 SGHTA and CDR2 FQGNSA. The CDR3 loop is CASSPVGGGTYEQYF. CDR3 DNA: TGTGCCAGCAGCCCCGTGGGCGGGGGGACTTACGAGCAGTACTTC.

The J gene is TRBJ2-1, the V gene TRBV3-1 (or the pseudogene TRBV3-2); 7 nucleotides line up with TRBD1. Per germline, CDR1 LGHDT and CDR2 YNNKEL (reference sequence). V shed 4 bases, J shed 0 bases, and the junction held 0 bases outside the gene matches. The CDR3 covers 14 residues. The CDR3 loop reads CASSRQGSYNEQFF. The CDR3, as DNA: TGTGCCAGCAGCCGACAGGGCTCCTACAATGAGCAGTTCTTC.

CDR3 in amino acids: CASRVTGGYSNYGYTF. In nucleotides, the CDR3 is TGTGCCAGCAGGGTGACAGGGGGGTACTCTAACTATGGCTACACCTTC. This rearrangement joins TRBV19 to TRBJ1-2; the match to TRBD1 covers 9 bases. The CDR3 is made up of 16 amino acids. Germline values: CDR1 LNHDA, CDR2 SQIVND (reference sequence). V shed 9 bases and J 0 bases; nucleotides not matched to a gene: 11.

This clone is classed as medium-sized (0.01 to 0.1%). The chain uses TRBV24-1 and TRBJ1-4, with TRBD1 matching 9 bases. The V gene's germline CDR1 is KGHDR and CDR2 SFDVKD. V lost 3 bases to trimming and J lost 8 bases; unmatched junction nucleotides: 6. The CDR3 is 15 residues long. The chain's CDR3 is CATSDPGQGGEKLFF. In DNA form, the CDR3 reads TGTGCCACCAGTGATCCGGGACAGGGCGGCGAAAAACTGTTTTTT.

This clone was picked up a small number of times. The chain has TRBV4-2 and TRBJ2-2; 7 bases fit TRBD1. V dropped 3 bases and J dropped 4; count of bases not matched to a gene: 5. The V gene's germline CDR1 is LGHNA and CDR2 YNFKEQ. The CDR3 runs to 15 residues. CDR3 amino acids: CASSQTGQLTGELFF. CDR3 nucleotide sequence: TGTGCCAGCAGCCAGACGGGACAGCTCACCGGGGAGCTGTTTTTT.

The V call is TRBV29-1, the J call TRBJ2-1; tentatively, D is TRBD1 (5 bases). CDR1 SQVTM and CDR2 ANQGSEA come from the germline V gene. V lost 7 bases and J 7 bases, leaving 17 bases between the germline ends. CDR3 length: 13 residues. The CDR3 DNA reads TGCAGCGCACCTGGGCAGGGTGGGAATGAGCAGTTCTTC. This gives the protein CSAPGQGGNEQFF.